This is a list of T cell receptor beta chains from one sample in a study of cytotoxic CD8 clonotypes in ibrutinib-treated CLL. The repertoire was sequenced with immunoSEQ multiplex PCR; TCRdb's copy has only in-frame clones and lacks some. Among some 19,000 clones listed, over 75% were seen once. Sequencing used PBMCs, obtained before ibrutinib treatment. Every receptor here comes from a human donor with chronic lymphocytic leukemia. CDR3s include the opening cysteine and the closing phenylalanine or tryptophan.

V	J	CDR3
TRBV6-5	TRBJ1-3	CASSYSRDSGNTIYF
TRBV7-8	TRBJ1-6	CASSLGVRANSPLHF
TRBV6-1	TRBJ1-2	CASSEAGPRGYTF
TRBV9	TRBJ2-5	CASSGSGGARETQYF
TRBV9	TRBJ2-5	CASSVNTEQETQYF
TRBV7-2	TRBJ2-5	CASSEVGRGPPWGVQYF
TRBV18	TRBJ1-6	CASSPDRKNSPLHF
TRBV30	TRBJ2-5	CAWSRTGTQYF
TRBV5-4	TRBJ1-6	CASSIGRSSYNSPLHF
TRBV14	TRBJ1-1	CASSLNRDLGAFF
TRBV7-2	TRBJ2-1	CASSLRLRGEQFF
TRBV11-1	TRBJ1-4	CASSPRPGPINEKLFF
TRBV9	TRBJ2-2	CASSTQRGGSGELFF
TRBV10-3	TRBJ1-2	CAISDRDYGYTF
TRBV5-1	TRBJ2-7	CASSLNLDEQYF
TRBV5-1	TRBJ1-3	CASSLTVGGNTIYF
TRBV14	TRBJ2-3	CASTLTGDGDTQYF
TRBV5-1	TRBJ2-3	CASSFPGQTEQYF
TRBV6-1	TRBJ2-7	CASSERQGAYEQYF
TRBV10-3	TRBJ2-2	CAISESGGPANTGELFF
TRBV5-1	TRBJ1-6	CASSVGGTGNRALHF
TRBV7-2	TRBJ1-4	CASSHRGPTNEKLFF
TRBV19	TRBJ2-1	CASSIGLASNEQFF
TRBV7-2	TRBJ1-1	CASSIMQGYAPAFF
TRBV4-3	TRBJ2-7	CASSHGGQGYEQYF
TRBV11-2	TRBJ1-5	CASKGHGSQPQHF
TRBV6-1	TRBJ2-7	CASSDQGPRDEQYF
TRBV7-8	TRBJ2-7	CASSLVSFSYEQYF
TRBV19	TRBJ1-1	CASTDRGAPLEAFF
TRBV28	TRBJ1-2	CASSLMEPPYGYTF
TRBV19	TRBJ2-6	CASSIATGQGAGGANVLTF
TRBV7-3	TRBJ2-1	CASSPSDSGPYNEQFF
TRBV4-3	TRBJ2-7	CASSRGQGNSYEQYF
TRBV6-1	TRBJ2-7	CASDGTSHSYEQYF
TRBV20-1	TRBJ2-5	CSANLQETQYF
TRBV5-4	TRBJ1-4	CASSPRGNNEKLFF
TRBV6-6	TRBJ1-1	CASSYAGRDTEAFF
TRBV18	TRBJ1-1	CASSLDTQAFF
TRBV4-2	TRBJ2-2	CASSHATGDTGELFF
TRBV9	TRBJ2-1	CASSAGGGGYNEQFF